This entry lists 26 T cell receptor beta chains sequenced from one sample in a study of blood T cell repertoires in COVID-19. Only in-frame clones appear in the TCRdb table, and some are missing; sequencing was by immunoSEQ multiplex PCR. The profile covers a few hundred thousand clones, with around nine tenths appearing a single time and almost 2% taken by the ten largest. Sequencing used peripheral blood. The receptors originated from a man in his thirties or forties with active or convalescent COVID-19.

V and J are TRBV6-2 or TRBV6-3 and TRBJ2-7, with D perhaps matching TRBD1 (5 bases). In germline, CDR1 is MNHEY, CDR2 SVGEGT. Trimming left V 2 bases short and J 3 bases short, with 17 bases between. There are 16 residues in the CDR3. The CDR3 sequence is CASSYNFGAESYEQYF. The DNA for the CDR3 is TGTGCCAGCAGTTACAATTTTGGGGCCGAGAGCTACGAGCAGTACTTC.

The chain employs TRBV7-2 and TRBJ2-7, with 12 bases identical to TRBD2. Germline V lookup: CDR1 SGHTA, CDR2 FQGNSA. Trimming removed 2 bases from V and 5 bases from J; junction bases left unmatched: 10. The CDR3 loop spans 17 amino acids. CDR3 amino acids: CASSLTGTSGFLNEQYF. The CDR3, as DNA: TGTGCCAGCAGCTTAACAGGGACTAGCGGGTTCTTGAACGAGCAGTACTTC.

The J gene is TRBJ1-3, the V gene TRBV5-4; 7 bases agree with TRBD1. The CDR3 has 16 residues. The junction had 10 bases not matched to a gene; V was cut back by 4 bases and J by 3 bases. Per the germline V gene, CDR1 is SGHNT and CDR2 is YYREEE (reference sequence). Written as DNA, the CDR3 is TGTGCCAGCAGCCTACAAACAGGGGTTGGTGGAAACACCATATATTTT. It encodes CASSLQTGVGGNTIYF.

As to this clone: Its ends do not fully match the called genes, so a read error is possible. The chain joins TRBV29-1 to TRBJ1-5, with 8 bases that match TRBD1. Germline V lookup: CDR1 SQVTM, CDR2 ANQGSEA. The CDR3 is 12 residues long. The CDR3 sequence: CSVKDRGQPQHF. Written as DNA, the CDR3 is TGCAGCGTTAAAGACAGGGGTCAGCCCCAGCATTTT.

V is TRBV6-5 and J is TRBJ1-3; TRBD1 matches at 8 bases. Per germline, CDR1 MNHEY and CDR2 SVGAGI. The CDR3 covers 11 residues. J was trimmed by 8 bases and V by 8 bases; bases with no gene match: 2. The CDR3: CASRTGYTIYF. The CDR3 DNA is TGTGCCAGCCGGACAGGGTACACCATATATTTT.

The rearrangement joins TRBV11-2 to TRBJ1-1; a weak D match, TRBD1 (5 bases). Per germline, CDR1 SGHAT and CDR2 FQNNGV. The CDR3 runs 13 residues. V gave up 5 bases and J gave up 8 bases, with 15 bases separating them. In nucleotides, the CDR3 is TGTGCCAGCAGCCAGAACCAGGGTGTGGAAGCTTTCTTT. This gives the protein CASSQNQGVEAFF.

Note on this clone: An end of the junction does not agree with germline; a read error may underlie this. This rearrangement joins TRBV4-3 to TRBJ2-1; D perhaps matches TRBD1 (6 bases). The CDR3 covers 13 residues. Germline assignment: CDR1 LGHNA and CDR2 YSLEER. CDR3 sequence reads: CASSQVGASPMVF. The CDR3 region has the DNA TGCGCCAGCAGCCAAGTGGGGGCTTCCCCCATGGTCTTC.

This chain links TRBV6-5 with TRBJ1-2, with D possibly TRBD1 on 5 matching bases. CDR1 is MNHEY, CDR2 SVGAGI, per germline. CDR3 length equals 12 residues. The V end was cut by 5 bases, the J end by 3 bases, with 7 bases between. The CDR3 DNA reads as TGTGCCAGCAGTCAGGGTCACTATGGCTACACCTTC. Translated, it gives CASSQGHYGYTF.

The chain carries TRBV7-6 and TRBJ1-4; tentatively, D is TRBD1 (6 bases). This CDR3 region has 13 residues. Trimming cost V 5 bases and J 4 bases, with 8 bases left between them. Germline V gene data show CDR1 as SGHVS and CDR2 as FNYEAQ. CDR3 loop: CASSRDNNEKLFF. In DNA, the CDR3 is TGTGCCAGCAGCCGGGACAATAATGAAAAACTGTTTTTT.

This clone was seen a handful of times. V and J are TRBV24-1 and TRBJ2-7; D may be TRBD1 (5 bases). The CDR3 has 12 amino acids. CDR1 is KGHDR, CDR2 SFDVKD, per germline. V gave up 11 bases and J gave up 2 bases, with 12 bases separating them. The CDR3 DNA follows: TGTGCCAGGACACCTAGACCCTACGAGCAGTACTTC. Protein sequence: CARTPRPYEQYF.

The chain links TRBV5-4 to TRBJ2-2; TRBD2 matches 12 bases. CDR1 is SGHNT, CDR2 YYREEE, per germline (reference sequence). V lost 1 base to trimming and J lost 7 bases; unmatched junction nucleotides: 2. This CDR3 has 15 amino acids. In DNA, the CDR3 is TGTGCCAGCAGCTTGCTAGCGGGGGGGGTCGGGGAGCTGTTTTTT. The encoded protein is CASSLLAGGVGELFF.

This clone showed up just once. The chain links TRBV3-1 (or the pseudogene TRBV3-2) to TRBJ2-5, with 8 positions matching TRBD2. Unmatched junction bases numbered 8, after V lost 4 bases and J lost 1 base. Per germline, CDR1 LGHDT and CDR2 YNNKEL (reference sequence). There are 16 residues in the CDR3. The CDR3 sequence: CASSPEGGGTQETQYF. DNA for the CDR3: TGTGCCAGCAGCCCCGAAGGCGGGGGGACCCAAGAGACCCAGTACTTC.

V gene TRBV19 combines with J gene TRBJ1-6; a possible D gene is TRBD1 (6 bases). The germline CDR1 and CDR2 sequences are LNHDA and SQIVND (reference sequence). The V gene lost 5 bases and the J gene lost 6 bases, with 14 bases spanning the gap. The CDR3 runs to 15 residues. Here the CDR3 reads CASSPRGQFNSPLHF. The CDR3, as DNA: TGTGCCAGTAGTCCGAGAGGACAGTTTAATTCACCCCTCCACTTT.

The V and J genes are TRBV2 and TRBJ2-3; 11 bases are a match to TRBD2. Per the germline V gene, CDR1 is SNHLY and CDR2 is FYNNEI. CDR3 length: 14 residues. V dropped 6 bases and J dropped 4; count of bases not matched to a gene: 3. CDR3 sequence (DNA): TGTGCCAGCAGACTAGCGGGGGCAGCAGATACGCAGTATTTT. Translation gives CASRLAGAADTQYF.

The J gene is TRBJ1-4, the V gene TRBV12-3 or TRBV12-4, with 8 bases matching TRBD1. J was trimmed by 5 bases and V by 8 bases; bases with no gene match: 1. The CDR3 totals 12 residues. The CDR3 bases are TGTGCCAGCCGGGACAGGAATGAAAAACTGTTTTTT. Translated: CASRDRNEKLFF.

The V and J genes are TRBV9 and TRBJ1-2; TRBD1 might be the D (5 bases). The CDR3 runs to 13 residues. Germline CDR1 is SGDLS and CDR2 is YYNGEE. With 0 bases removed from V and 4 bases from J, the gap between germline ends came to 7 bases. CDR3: CASSVEDTYGYTF. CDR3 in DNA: TGTGCCAGCAGCGTAGAGGACACCTATGGCTACACCTTC.

In nucleotides, the CDR3 is TGCAGCGTTGCCACAGGGACAGATCCTGGAAACACCATATATTTT. This codes for CSVATGTDPGNTIYF. The chain recombines TRBV29-1 with TRBJ1-3; 7 nucleotides line up with TRBD1. The CDR3 totals 15 residues. The V gene end was trimmed by 4 bases and the J gene end by 2 bases; junction bases not matched to a gene: 8. The germline gives CDR1 SQVTM, CDR2 ANQGSEA.

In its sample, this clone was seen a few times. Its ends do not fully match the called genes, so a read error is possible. CDR3 DNA: TGCGCCAGCAGTCAAGGGAGTCGACATGAAAAACTGTTTTTT. This codes for CASSQGSRHEKLFF. The gene calls are TRBV4-1 and TRBJ1-4; no reliable D call. CDR1 is MGHRA, CDR2 YSYEKL, per germline. This CDR3 has 14 residues.

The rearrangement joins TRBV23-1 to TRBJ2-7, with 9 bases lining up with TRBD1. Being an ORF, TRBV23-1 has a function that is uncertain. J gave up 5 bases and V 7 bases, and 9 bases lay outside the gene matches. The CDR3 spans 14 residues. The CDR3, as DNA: TGCGCCAGCATTTCCGGGACAGGGTGTAACGAGCAGTACTTC. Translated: CASISGTGCNEQYF.

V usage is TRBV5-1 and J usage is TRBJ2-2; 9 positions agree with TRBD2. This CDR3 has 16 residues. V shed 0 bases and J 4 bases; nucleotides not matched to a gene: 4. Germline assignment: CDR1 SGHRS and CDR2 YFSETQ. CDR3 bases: TGCGCCAGCAGCTTGGGACCGGGACTAGCCACCGGGGAGCTGTTTTTT. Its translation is CASSLGPGLATGELFF.

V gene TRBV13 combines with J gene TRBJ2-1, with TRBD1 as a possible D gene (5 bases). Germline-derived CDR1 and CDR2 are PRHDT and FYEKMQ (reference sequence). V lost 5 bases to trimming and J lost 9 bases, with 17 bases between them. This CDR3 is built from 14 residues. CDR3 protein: CASSQVQGTREQFF. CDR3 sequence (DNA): TGTGCCAGCAGCCAAGTGCAGGGAACTCGTGAGCAGTTCTTC.

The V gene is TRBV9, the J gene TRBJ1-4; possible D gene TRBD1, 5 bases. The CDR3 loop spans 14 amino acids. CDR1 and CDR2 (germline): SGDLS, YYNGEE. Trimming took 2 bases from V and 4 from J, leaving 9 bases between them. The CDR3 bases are TGTGCCAGCAGCGTGGGAGGGGATAATGAAAAACTGTTTTTT. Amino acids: CASSVGGDNEKLFF.

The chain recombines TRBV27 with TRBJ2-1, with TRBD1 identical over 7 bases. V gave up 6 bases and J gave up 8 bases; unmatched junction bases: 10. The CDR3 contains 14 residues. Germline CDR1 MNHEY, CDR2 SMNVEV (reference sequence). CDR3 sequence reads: CASSWRQGTDEQFF. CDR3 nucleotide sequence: TGTGCCAGCAGCTGGAGACAGGGCACGGATGAGCAGTTCTTC.

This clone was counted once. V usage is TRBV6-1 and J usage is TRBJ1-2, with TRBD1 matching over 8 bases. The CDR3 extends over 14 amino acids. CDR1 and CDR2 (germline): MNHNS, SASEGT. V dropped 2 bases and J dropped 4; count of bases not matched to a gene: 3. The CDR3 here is CASSERDRGYGYTF. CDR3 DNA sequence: TGTGCCAGCAGTGAACGAGACAGGGGCTATGGCTACACCTTC.

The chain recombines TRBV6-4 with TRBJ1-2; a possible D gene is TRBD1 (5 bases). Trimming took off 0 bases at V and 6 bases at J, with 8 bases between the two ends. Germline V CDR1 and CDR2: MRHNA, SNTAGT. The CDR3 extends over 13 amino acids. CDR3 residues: CASSDSVGDGYTF. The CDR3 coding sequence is TGTGCCAGCAGTGACTCGGTAGGGGATGGCTACACCTTC.

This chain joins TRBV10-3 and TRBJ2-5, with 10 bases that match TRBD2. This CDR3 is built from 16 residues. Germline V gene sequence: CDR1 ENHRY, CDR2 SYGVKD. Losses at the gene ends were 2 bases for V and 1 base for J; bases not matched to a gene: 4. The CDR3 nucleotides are TGTGCCATCAGTGAGGCTAGCGGGGGAGCCCAAGAGACCCAGTACTTC. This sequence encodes CAISEASGGAQETQYF.